Presented here are 31 T cell receptor beta chains from one specimen sequenced in a study of PD-L1 blockade in urothelial cancer (dated by TCRdb to about 2017). The time point label of this sample denotes: peripheral blood 6 weeks after treatment start. The library was prepared using the immunoSEQ multiplex PCR assay. Held by TCRdb, this immuneACCESS table contains in-frame sequences only and omits some clones. Under half of the omission traces to an unresolved V gene where checked; the cause of the rest is unknown. A total of under 70,000 clones appear in this sample, approximately 91% of them only once. The ten biggest clones cover approximately 11% of the sample. The input for sequencing was PBMCs, taken around atezolizumab (anti-PD-L1) treatment. The origin of the receptors is a man aged 55 to 70 with urothelial cancer.

This clone has just one count. The rearrangement uses TRBV25-1 and TRBJ2-1; 8 nucleotides match TRBD1. CDR3 length equals 16 residues. Germline assignment: CDR1 MGHDK and CDR2 SYGVNS. V shed 2 bases and J 5 bases; nucleotides not matched to a gene: 8. The CDR3, as DNA: TGTGCCAGCAGTGAACGACAGGGGAAGGGCAACAATGAGCAGTTCTTC. Protein product: CASSERQGKGNNEQFF.

This chain joins TRBV2 and TRBJ2-3, with TRBD1 identical over 12 bases. V was clipped by 8 bases and J by 2 bases; unmatched bases: 8. The CDR3 totals 16 residues. CDR1 is SNHLY and CDR2 is FYNNEI in the germline V gene. Here the CDR3 DNA reads TGTGCCAGCTGGGGACAGGGGGCCGATAACACAGATACGCAGTATTTT. This sequence encodes CASWGQGADNTDTQYF.

With regard to this clone: Other DNA sequences from this sample encode an identical CDR3 as well. The chain combines TRBV6-5 with TRBJ1-1, with D uncertain. V gave up 2 bases and J gave up 2 bases, with 9 bases separating them. In germline, CDR1 is MNHEY, CDR2 SVGAGI. The CDR3 has 14 amino acids. The CDR3 coding sequence is TGTGCCAGCAGTTACCCCGGAGGAAACACTGAAGCTTTCTTT. This encodes CASSYPGGNTEAFF.

V and J are TRBV6-4 and TRBJ1-4; D is unresolved. The CDR3 consists of 16 residues. The V gene's germline CDR1 is MRHNA and CDR2 SNTAGT. With 3 bases removed from V and 0 bases from J, the gap between germline ends came to 11 bases. The CDR3 nucleotides read TGTGCCAGCAGTGAAAACAGCCTTTCAACTAATGAAAAACTGTTTTTT. Amino acid sequence: CASSENSLSTNEKLFF.

This clone came up a few times. The rearrangement joins TRBV4-1 to TRBJ2-7; TRBD2 agrees at 7 bases. The length of the CDR3 is 15 residues. V lost 0 bases, J lost 1 base, and 3 bases stayed unmatched. Germline-derived CDR1 and CDR2 are MGHRA and YSYEKL. The DNA for the CDR3 is TGCGCCAGCAGCCAAGACTCTAGCGGTTCCTACGAGCAGTACTTC. Residues: CASSQDSSGSYEQYF.

This chain connects TRBV30 to TRBJ1-3, with D unclear. Germline lookup yields CDR1 GTSNPN and CDR2 SVGIG (reference sequence). V lost 2 bases, J lost 0 bases, and 11 bases lay in between. This CDR3 is 15 amino acids long. CDR3 region: CAWSYAAVSGNTIYF. CDR3 coding DNA: TGTGCCTGGAGTTACGCGGCCGTCTCTGGAAACACCATATATTTT. Full variable domain (rest looked up from reference TRBV30 and TRBJ1-3): SQTIHQWPATLVQPVGSPLSLECTVEGTSNPNLYWYRQAAGRGLQLLFYSVGIGQISSEVPQNLSASRPQDRQFILSSKKLLLSDSGFYLCAWSYAAVSGNTIYFGEGSWLTVV.

The chain uses TRBV6-1 and TRBJ1-4; D unresolved. From germline, CDR1 is MNHNS and CDR2 SASEGT. V gave up 1 base and J gave up 7 bases, with 16 bases separating them. The CDR3 totals 16 residues. CDR3 protein: CASSEGGRLSGEKLFF. The CDR3 bases are TGTGCCAGCAGTGAAGGCGGGAGACTTTCTGGTGAAAAACTGTTTTTT.

The CDR3 sequence: CASSRAGGTSTDTQYF. CDR3 coding DNA: TGTGCCAGCAGCCGCGCCGGGGGAACTAGCACAGATACGCAGTATTTT. V usage is TRBV11-2 and J usage is TRBJ2-3, with TRBD2 as a possible D gene (6 bases). Trimming left V 5 bases short and J 0 bases short, with 15 bases between. The CDR3 covers 16 residues. Germline lookup yields CDR1 SGHAT and CDR2 FQNNGV.

V and J are TRBV5-1 and TRBJ2-2; the match to TRBD1 covers 7 bases. Germline CDR1 and CDR2: SGHRS and YFSETQ. There are 14 residues in the CDR3. The trim removed 7 bases at V and 6 bases at J, leaving 9 bases unmatched. The CDR3 loop reads CASQIWQGAGELFF. DNA of the CDR3: TGCGCCAGCCAGATATGGCAGGGGGCCGGGGAGCTGTTTTTT.

The chain is built from TRBV7-2 and TRBJ1-3, with a possible D match to TRBD1 (5 bases). This CDR3 is 16 amino acids long. The V and J ends lost 2 bases and 0 bases respectively, with 11 bases between them. In germline, CDR1 is SGHTA, CDR2 FQGNSA. CDR3 coding DNA: TGTGCCAGCAGCTTAACGGGGGGGAACTCTGGAAACACCATATATTTT. Protein product: CASSLTGGNSGNTIYF. Full variable domain (missing parts from reference TRBV7-2 and TRBJ1-3): GAGVSQSPSNKVTEKGKDVELRCDPISGHTALYWYRQSLGQGLEFLIYFQGNSAPDKSGLPSDRFSAERTGGSVSTLTIQRTQQEDSAVYLCASSLTGGNSGNTIYFGEGSWLTVV.

This clone is a singleton in its sample. The chain is built from TRBV21-1 and TRBJ2-7; no check of the table's D call, TRBD1, against the DNA was made. TRBV21-1 is assigned pseudogene status. The CDR3 is made up of 16 amino acids. The CDR3, as DNA: TGTGCCAGCAGCAAAAAGCGGGGACAGGGTTCCTACGAGCAGTACTTC. Translation gives CASSKKRGQGSYEQYF.

The V call is TRBV7-2, the J call TRBJ1-5; possibly TRBD1 for D (5 bases). CDR1 is SGHTA, CDR2 FQGNSA, per germline. Trimming left V 0 bases short and J 6 bases short, with 12 bases between. The CDR3 runs 15 residues. CDR3 sequence: CASSLANIGVQPQHF. DNA for the CDR3: TGTGCCAGCAGCTTAGCTAACATAGGGGTTCAGCCCCAGCATTTT.

The count of this clone is one. The chain carries TRBV6-1 and TRBJ1-4; perhaps TRBD1 as D (5 bases). The CDR3 is 12 amino acids. Deletions cut 2 bases from V and 11 bases from J, with 9 bases between. Germline V gene data show CDR1 as MNHNS and CDR2 as SASEGT. CDR3 sequence (DNA): TGTGCCAGCAGTGAACAGGGTTGGAAACTGTTTTTT. Amino acids: CASSEQGWKLFF.

The sample holds one count of this clone. The CDR3 nucleotides read TGTGCCAGCAGCTTGGGGGCCTATAGCAATCAGCCCCAGCATTTT. This gives the protein CASSLGAYSNQPQHF. The rearrangement uses TRBV5-8 and TRBJ1-5, with D unresolved. With 0 bases removed from V and 0 bases from J, the gap between germline ends came to 7 bases. This CDR3 has 15 amino acids. Looked up from germline, CDR1 is SGHTS and CDR2 is YDEGEE.

V gene TRBV4-2 combines with J gene TRBJ2-7; 7 bases match TRBD2. The CDR3 spans 16 residues. The trim removed 4 bases at V and 0 bases at J, leaving 9 bases unmatched. CDR1 and CDR2 from the germline V gene are LGHNA and YNFKEQ. In DNA, the CDR3 is TGTGCCAGCAGCCCACCCACTAGCGAGGACTCCTACGAGCAGTACTTC. Its protein is CASSPPTSEDSYEQYF.

This clone has just one count. J is TRBJ2-2 and V is TRBV6-6; D unresolved. The CDR3 spans 11 residues. The germline V gene has CDR1 MNHNY and CDR2 SVGAGI (reference sequence). V dropped 9 bases and J dropped 7 bases, with 9 bases sitting between them. The CDR3 protein is CASLVGGELFF. CDR3 nucleotide sequence: TGTGCCAGTCTAGTAGGCGGGGAGCTGTTTTTT.

The chain carries TRBV11-2 and TRBJ1-4; the D is unclear. Trimming left V 2 bases short and J 11 bases short, with 21 bases between. The CDR3 loop spans 16 amino acids. Germline CDR1 reads SGHAT; CDR2 reads FQNNGV. CDR3 loop: CASSLPAGEWPYKLFF. The CDR3 DNA is TGTGCCAGCAGCTTACCCGCGGGCGAATGGCCCTATAAACTGTTTTTT.

The chain combines TRBV6-5 with TRBJ2-3; a weak D match, TRBD2 (6 bases). CDR1 is MNHEY and CDR2 is SVGAGI in the germline V gene. The CDR3 sequence is 15 residues long. The V and J ends lost 2 bases and 0 bases respectively, with 9 bases between them. DNA of the CDR3: TGTGCCAGCAGTTACCTGGGGGGAAGCACAGATACGCAGTATTTT. It is translated as CASSYLGGSTDTQYF.

V usage is TRBV6-5 and J usage is TRBJ1-2, with D hard to call. The CDR3 is made up of 16 amino acids. Germline CDR1 reads MNHEY; CDR2 reads SVGAGI. V dropped 0 bases and J dropped 7 bases, with 18 bases sitting between them. DNA of the CDR3: TGTGCCAGCAGTTACTCGAACACCCCTGTCCTCGTTGGCTACACCTTC. This translates into CASSYSNTPVLVGYTF.

This chain links TRBV6-6 with TRBJ2-1, with TRBD2 identical over 8 bases. Germline CDR1 MNHNY, CDR2 SVGAGI (reference sequence). After removal of 10 bases from V and 9 bases from J, the junction contained 8 bases not matched to a gene. This CDR3 is 12 amino acids long. The CDR3 is CAMGLAGSEQFF. CDR3 sequence (DNA): TGTGCCATGGGGCTAGCGGGCTCTGAGCAGTTCTTC.

The rearrangement uses TRBV5-6 and TRBJ2-1; 9 nucleotides agree with TRBD2. CDR1 and CDR2 from the germline V gene are SGHDT and YYEEEE. CDR3 length: 18 residues. The junction had 11 bases not matched to a gene; V was cut back by 4 bases and J by 0 bases. The CDR3 here is CASSNGIGLAFSYNEQFF. The CDR3 DNA reads as TGTGCCAGCAGCAATGGGATAGGACTAGCGTTCTCCTACAATGAGCAGTTCTTC. The whole variable domain, filled in from reference TRBV5-6 and TRBJ2-1, reads DAGVTQSPTHLIKTRGQQVTLRCSPKSGHDTVSWYQQALGQGPQFIFQYYEEEERQRGNFPDRFSGHQFPNYSSELNVNALLLGDSALYLCASSNGIGLAFSYNEQFFGPGTRLTVL.

V and J are TRBV6-1 and TRBJ1-4; D is undetermined. Germline CDR1 is MNHNS and CDR2 is SASEGT. This CDR3 is 14 amino acids long. V lost 4 bases and J lost 14, with 20 bases in between. The CDR3 sequence: CASSGGLSAGRLFF. CDR3 DNA: TGTGCCAGCAGTGGAGGACTTTCGGCAGGAAGGCTGTTTTTT.

The chain is built from TRBV15 and TRBJ2-7, with 8 bases identical to TRBD2. V gave up 0 bases and J gave up 0 bases; unmatched junction bases: 10. Germline CDR1 is LNHNV and CDR2 is YYDKDF (reference sequence). The CDR3 totals 18 residues. The CDR3 DNA reads TGTGCCACCAGCAGAGACCCCCCTTCGCGGGAGGTCTCCTACGAGCAGTACTTC. This codes for CATSRDPPSREVSYEQYF.

There are many counts of this clone. The chain carries TRBV14 and TRBJ1-1, with TRBD1 matching 7 bases. The CDR3 consists of 15 residues. Unmatched junction bases numbered 4, after V lost 3 bases and J lost 0 bases. CDR1 and CDR2 from the germline V gene are SGHDN and FVKESK. The CDR3, as DNA: TGTGCCAGCAGCCAGTGGGGACAGATGAACACTGAAGCTTTCTTT. Translated, it gives CASSQWGQMNTEAFF.

The sample holds one count of this clone. V gene TRBV18 combines with J gene TRBJ2-3; D remains unclear. CDR3 length: 16 amino acids. The V gene's germline CDR1 is KGHSH and CDR2 LQKENI. V shed 2 bases and J shed 1 base, with 13 bases lying between them. The CDR3 DNA follows: TGTGCCAGCTCACCATATCCCCCACGAGGCACAGATACGCAGTATTTT. The encoded protein is CASSPYPPRGTDTQYF.

The sample holds one count of this clone. The J gene is TRBJ2-5, the V gene TRBV29-1; D may be TRBD2 (5 bases). This CDR3 has 15 residues. The germline V gene encodes CDR1 SQVTM and CDR2 ANQGSEA. V lost 3 bases and J lost 4, with 18 bases in between. As DNA, the CDR3 is TGCAGCGTTGATAGGGAGTTTGTCCCACGAGAGACCCAGTACTTC. It yields the protein CSVDREFVPRETQYF.

V gene TRBV5-6 combines with J gene TRBJ1-5, with TRBD1 identical over 8 bases. The ends lost 2 bases at V and 4 bases at J; junction bases unmatched: 2. The CDR3 covers 14 residues. The germline gives CDR1 SGHDT, CDR2 YYEEEE. CDR3 region: CASSFDRGNQPQHF. CDR3 nucleotide sequence: TGTGCCAGCAGCTTTGACAGGGGAAATCAGCCCCAGCATTTT.

The V call is TRBV5-1, the J call TRBJ1-2, with TRBD1 as a possible D gene (6 bases). Trimming cost V 3 bases and J 8 bases, with 20 bases left between them. This CDR3 contains 15 residues. Germline V gene lookup returns CDR1 SGHRS and CDR2 YFSETQ. The DNA for the CDR3 is TGCGCCAGCAGCTCACCCGGGGGCCAGCGGGGCGGCTACACCTTC. Translation: CASSSPGGQRGGYTF.

J is TRBJ2-2 and V is TRBV10-3; 7 nucleotides match TRBD2. Germline V gene data show CDR1 as ENHRY and CDR2 as SYGVKD. After removal of 3 bases from V and 5 bases from J, the junction contained 3 bases not matched to a gene. The CDR3 sequence is 14 residues long. CDR3 DNA: TGTGCCATCAGTGATGGACTAGTAACCGGGGAGCTGTTTTTT. Its translation is CAISDGLVTGELFF.

This chain links TRBV29-1 with TRBJ2-3, with 14 bases fitting TRBD2. The CDR3 contains 18 residues. Germline assignment: CDR1 SQVTM and CDR2 ANQGSEA. After removal of 4 bases from V and 1 base from J, the junction contained 10 bases not matched to a gene. CDR3 DNA: TGCAGCGTTGGAGGCCTGACTAGCGGGAGGGGCGGCACAGATACGCAGTATTTT. This translates into CSVGGLTSGRGGTDTQYF.

The V call is TRBV29-1, the J call TRBJ1-5; the D gene is possibly TRBD1 (5 bases). The CDR3 loop spans 12 amino acids. V gave up 4 bases and J gave up 6 bases, with 10 bases separating them. Germline lookup yields CDR1 SQVTM and CDR2 ANQGSEA. For the CDR3, the DNA is TGCAGCGTTGGATGGAGGGGTCAGCCCCAGCATTTT. Encoded protein: CSVGWRGQPQHF.